This T cell receptor beta chain was obtained from a study of blood T cells in healthy people across ages. General study findings and limits: The fall in TCR beta diversity per million T cells was roughly linear with age.

This clonotype was counted a few times. The antigen is undetermined. This CDR3 is built from 14 residues. V was trimmed by 5 bases and J by 5 bases, leaving 17 bases between them. Germline V gives CDR1 SGHRS, CDR2 YFSETQ. Combining a sample-barcoded 5' primer with a J-beta primer mix, a second PCR ran for roughly 6 to 11 cycles. TCRdb redid the calling of the 5' RACE reads with MiXCR, one entry per CDR3 protein. The sample holds 1.6 million or so distinct CDR3 sequences, about 31% seen once. This clonotype was sampled from a woman under 40 in good health. The chain joins TRBV5-1 to TRBJ2-7; tentative D call: TRBD1 (5 bases). Sequenced input: blood. The CDR3 DNA sequence: TGCGCCAGCAGACCCACAGGTCTTTCCCACGAGCAGTACTTC. Protein product: CASRPTGLSHEQYF.